This T cell receptor beta chain stems from a study of T cell repertoires in cytomegalovirus infection. About the study: Both a matching HLA type and CMV infection were indicated by public TCR beta signatures. Study-wide results and caveats: Dominant in the ex vivo response were TCR beta clonotypes restricted by HLA-C and specific for CMV. Frequencies of public TCR beta families were cumulated, and this identified carriers of CMV plus the relevant HLA.

One entry per CDR3 protein results from TCRdb running MiXCR on the reads. Of about 260,000 distinct CDR3 sequences listed, 8% to 9.5% are singletons. This clonotype was seen at least ten times. What it binds is not known. This sequence originates from a human donor in good health (CMV status not recorded). Some clones in this sample may be carry-over from other donors' samples. Sequencing used PBMCs.

CDR3 in amino acids: CASSDGQDGWNEKLFF. The DNA of the CDR3 is TGTGCCAGCAGTGACGGGCAGGACGGTTGGAATGAAAAACTGTTTTTT. This rearrangement joins TRBV6-1 to TRBJ1-4; D is undetermined. Germline CDR1 MNHNS, CDR2 SASEGT. This CDR3 comprises 16 residues. V gave up 3 bases and J gave up 5 bases, with 16 bases separating them.